Described below is a single T cell receptor beta chain sequence and its context. This clone was seen a few times. The clone's antigen remains unknown. At one end the junction does not follow the germline gene, possibly because of a read error. For deep sequencing of PBMC libraries, mostly approximately 460 ng of input genomic DNA was used, and six replicates were run per sample. TCRbeta libraries were prepared with the immunoSEQ hsTCRbeta kit according to the manufacturer's instructions. The finished libraries were brought together in one pool at approximately 3 nM, which was then read using an Illumina NovaSeq 6000 S4 flow cell. The study's own analysis went as follows. The immunoSEQ Analyzer handled quality control and preprocessing of the raw data. The analysis was limited to productive rearrangements, and each clonotype was defined by a unique CDR3 amino acid sequence. Repertoire clonality was estimated as the Gini-Simpson index, which was computed with the R package tcR. Gini indices were compared with Student's t test, and associations with tumor size change were assessed by Pearson correlation. TCRdb took over this immuneACCESS table, retaining in-frame rearrangements with V and J assigned. Such tables are incomplete; in checked studies, under half of the missing clones stem from an unresolved V gene, and the remainder is unexplained. V and J calls and clone size are copied from that table; D and trimming were computed from the DNA. Across this sample there are around 13,000 clones, with about three quarters seen only once. The ten largest clones capture about 2.7% of the sample.

The time point label corresponds to: after neoadjuvant nivolumab, at surgical resection. Patients had been newly diagnosed with stage II-IVA oral cavity squamous cell carcinoma, and no prior systemic or radiation treatment had been given to the patients. Everyone in the cohort had locally advanced, HPV-negative oral cavity squamous cell carcinoma. Peripheral blood mononuclear cells were analyzed directly, without maintenance or expansion in culture. The samples were obtained from a longitudinal correlative study of a single-arm phase II trial testing neoadjuvant nivolumab in oral cavity squamous cell carcinoma. Subject-matched pre- and post-treatment PBMCs and tumors from three responders and three non-responders underwent genomic DNA-based TCRbeta sequencing. Peripheral blood mononuclear cells were collected before nivolumab treatment and were collected again after treatment, at the time of surgery. The Maxwell RSC DNA from Cells kit was used to extract genomic DNA from PBMCs.

These data are taken from a study of neoadjuvant anti-PD-1 for oral cavity cancer (dated by TCRdb to the early 2020s). General notes on the study: Before curative-intent surgical resection, most patients were given three to four biweekly doses of nivolumab at 3 mg/kg. A fourth nivolumab dose was given around day 43 to patients without progression, and definitive surgical resection was performed in those patients on days 50-56. Under RECIST 1.1, a patient counted as a responder if showing complete response, partial response or stable disease, and as a non-responder if showing progression. The parent correlative cohort had 12 to 13 patients and a response rate of about 35%. Results and caveats for the whole study, not just this receptor: A higher pretreatment blood Treg/Th17 ratio correlated with both higher pretreatment blood TCRbeta clonality and lower post-treatment tumor TCRbeta clonality. After neoadjuvant nivolumab, significantly higher T cell clonality (Gini index) was found within PBMCs in non-responders than in responders. Only a few patients per response group were included in the TCR analyses, and the authors called for validation in larger cohorts.

The germline V gene provides CDR1 MNHNS and CDR2 SASEGT. There are 14 amino acids in the CDR3, from cysteine to phenylalanine inclusive. Of all the DNA, just the CDR3 is kept, 42 bases in frame from base 1. The chain was built from TRBV6-1 and TRBJ2-5, and the D gene may be TRBD1, 6 bases matching. This clonotype originated in a person between 40 and 80 years old with oral cavity squamous cell carcinoma. Specimen: PBMCs, collected after nivolumab (anti-PD-1) treatment. The DNA sequence is TGTGCCAGCAGCACGGGCGGACAGCAAGGGACCCAGTACTTC. Its coded protein is CASSTGGQQGTQYF.